This paragraph covers one T cell receptor (beta chain) sequence. What it binds is not known. The CDR3 carries no conserved terminal phenylalanine or tryptophan, so it likely arises from a read error. General study results and limits: Tumor memory CD4+ T cell TCR gene usage clustered with blood and lymph node memory CD4+ cells and lymph node naive CD4+ cells. Larger-cohort validation covered only one TCR beta V-J rearrangement. Greatest tumor Treg TCR overlap was with tumor naive CD4+ cells.

The CDR3 is 13 amino acids. The germline V gene encodes CDR1 DFQATT and CDR2 SNEGSKA (reference sequence). Trimming shortened V by 5 bases and J by 8 bases, and 13 bases separated the two germline ends. After constant-region reverse-primer amplification, full-length variable regions underwent semi-nested PCR with Nested Universal Primer A. TCRdb reanalysed the 5' RACE reads using MiXCR and keeps one entry per CDR3 protein. The table includes some 62,000 distinct CDR3 sequences, roughly 30% detected once. The chain combines TRBV20-1 with TRBJ1-6, with a weak D call TRBD1 (6 bases). The sequence was collected from a female donor with breast cancer. Sequenced sample: tumor-infiltrating naive CD4+ T cells sorted from the breast tumor. Subset indicated: naive CD4+ T cells, CD4+CD45RA+CD25-. CDR3 DNA: TGCAGTGCTGCGGACAGTTCAGATTCACCCCTCCACGTT. It translates to CSAADSSDSPLHV.